Judged by frequency, the clone carrying this T cell receptor (beta chain) is medium-sized. Multiplex touch-down PCR amplified TRB using TRB-A and TRB-B pools in one tube. TCRdb reprocessed the multiplex PCR reads; each CDR3 protein has one entry and no DNA is given. Recorded for this sample: a few thousand distinct CDR3 sequences. The data originate from a study of T cell clusters in autoimmune cytopenias. Tens of thousands of genome equivalents of blood DNA were amplified for TRB. Germline CDR1 is LGHNA and CDR2 is YSLEER. The CDR3 is 18 amino acids. The TCR was taken from a human donor with an autoimmune cytopenia or autoimmune hepatitis (not recorded which). This sequence joins TRBV4-3 and TRBJ1-6; the D gene TCRdb calls, TRBD1, cannot be checked with no DNA. The sequenced sample consisted of peripheral blood. CDR3 residues: CASSQDRTGGSYNSPLHF.